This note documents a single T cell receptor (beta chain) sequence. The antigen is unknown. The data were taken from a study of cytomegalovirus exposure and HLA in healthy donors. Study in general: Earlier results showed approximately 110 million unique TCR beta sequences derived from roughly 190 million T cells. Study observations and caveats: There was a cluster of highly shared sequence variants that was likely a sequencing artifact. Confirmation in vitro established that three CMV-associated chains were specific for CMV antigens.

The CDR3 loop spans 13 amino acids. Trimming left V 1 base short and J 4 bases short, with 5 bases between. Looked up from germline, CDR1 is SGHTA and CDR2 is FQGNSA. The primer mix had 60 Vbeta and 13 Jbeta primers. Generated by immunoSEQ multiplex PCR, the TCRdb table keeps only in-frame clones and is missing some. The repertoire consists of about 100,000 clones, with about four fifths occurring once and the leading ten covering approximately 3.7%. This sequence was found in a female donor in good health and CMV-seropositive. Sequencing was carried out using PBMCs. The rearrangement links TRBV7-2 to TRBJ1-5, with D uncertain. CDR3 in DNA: TGTGCCAGCAGCTTAGGGGAGAATCAGCCCCAGCATTTT. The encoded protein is CASSLGENQPQHF.